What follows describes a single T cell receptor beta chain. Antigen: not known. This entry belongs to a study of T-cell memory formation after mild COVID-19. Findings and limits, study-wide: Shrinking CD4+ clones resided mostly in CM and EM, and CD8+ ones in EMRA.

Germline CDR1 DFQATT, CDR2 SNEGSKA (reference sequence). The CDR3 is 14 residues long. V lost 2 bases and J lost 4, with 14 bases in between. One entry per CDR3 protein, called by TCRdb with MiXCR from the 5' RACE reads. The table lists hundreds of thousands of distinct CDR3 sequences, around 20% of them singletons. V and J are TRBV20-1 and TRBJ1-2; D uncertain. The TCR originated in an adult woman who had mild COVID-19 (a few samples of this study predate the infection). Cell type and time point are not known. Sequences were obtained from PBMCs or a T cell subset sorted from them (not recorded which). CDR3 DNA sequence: TGCAGTGCTAGAACCCCTATCCATCCCTATGGCTACACCTTC. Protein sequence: CSARTPIHPYGYTF.